This T cell receptor beta chain appears in the sequencing data of a study of beta chain features in type 1 diabetes. Isolated RNA was reverse transcribed in full, so expressed TCRB transcripts were sequenced. Data came from immunoSEQ multiplex PCR; TCRdb stores just in-frame clones and leaves some out. Here the sample spans over 350,000 clones, less than 15% being singletons. Based on CD45RO/CCR7/CD25/CD127/CD95/CD27, CD4+ regulatory, stem cell-like memory, naive and central memory cells were sorted. Sequenced material: naive CD4+ T cells from blood. This clonotype was obtained from a woman between 18 and 29 years old in good health.

The CDR3 loop reads CASRRGQVSNQPQHF. In nucleotides, the CDR3 is TGTGCCAGCAGACGGGGACAGGTTAGCAATCAGCCCCAGCATTTT. The chain carries TRBV16 and TRBJ1-5, with TRBD1 matching 8 bases. Germline-derived CDR1 and CDR2 are KGHSY and FQNENV. The V segment lost 6 bases and the J segment 0 bases; nucleotides outside the gene matches: 4. CDR3 length equals 15 residues.